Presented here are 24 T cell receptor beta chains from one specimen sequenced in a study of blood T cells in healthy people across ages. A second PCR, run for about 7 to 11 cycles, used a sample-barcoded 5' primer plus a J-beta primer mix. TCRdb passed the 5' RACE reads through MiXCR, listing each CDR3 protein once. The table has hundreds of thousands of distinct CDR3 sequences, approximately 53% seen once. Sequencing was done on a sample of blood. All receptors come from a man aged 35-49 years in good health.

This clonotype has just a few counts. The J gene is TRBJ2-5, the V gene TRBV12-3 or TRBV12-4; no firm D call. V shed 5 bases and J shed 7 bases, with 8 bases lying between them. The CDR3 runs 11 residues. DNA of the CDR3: TGTGCCAGCAGTGGATTTGGGACCCAGTACTTC. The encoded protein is CASSGFGTQYF.

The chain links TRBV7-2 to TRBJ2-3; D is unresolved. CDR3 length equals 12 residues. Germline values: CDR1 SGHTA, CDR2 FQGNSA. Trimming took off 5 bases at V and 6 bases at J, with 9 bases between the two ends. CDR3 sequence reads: CASSPHRDTQYF. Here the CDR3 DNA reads TGTGCCAGCAGCCCCCACCGGGATACGCAGTATTTT.

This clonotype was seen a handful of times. In DNA form, the CDR3 reads TGTGCCAGCACCATCGGGGGTACGGAGACCCAGTACTTC. Its translation: CASTIGGTETQYF. V and J are TRBV7-9 and TRBJ2-5; TRBD2 is a possible D gene (6 bases). Germline V gene sequence: CDR1 SEHNR, CDR2 FQNEAQ (reference sequence). This CDR3 comprises 13 residues. V lost 7 bases to trimming and J lost 5 bases, with 14 bases between them.

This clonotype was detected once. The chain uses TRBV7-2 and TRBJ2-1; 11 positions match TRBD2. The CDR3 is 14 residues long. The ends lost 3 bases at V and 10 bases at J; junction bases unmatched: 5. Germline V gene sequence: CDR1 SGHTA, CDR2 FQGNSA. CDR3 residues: CASSFTTSGGEQFF. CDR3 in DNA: TGTGCCAGCAGCTTCACTACTAGCGGGGGAGAGCAGTTCTTC. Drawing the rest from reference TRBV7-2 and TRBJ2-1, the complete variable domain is GAGVSQSPSNKVTEKGKDVELRCDPISGHTALYWYRQSLGQGLEFLIYFQGNSAPDKSGLPSDRFSAERTGGSVSTLTIQRTQQEDSAVYLCASSFTTSGGEQFFGPGTRLTVL.

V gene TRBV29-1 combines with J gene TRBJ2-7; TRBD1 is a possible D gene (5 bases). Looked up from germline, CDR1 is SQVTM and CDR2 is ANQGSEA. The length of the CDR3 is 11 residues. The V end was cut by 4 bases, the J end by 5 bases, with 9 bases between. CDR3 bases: TGCAGCGTTGGGACAAGGAACGAGCAGTACTTC. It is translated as CSVGTRNEQYF.

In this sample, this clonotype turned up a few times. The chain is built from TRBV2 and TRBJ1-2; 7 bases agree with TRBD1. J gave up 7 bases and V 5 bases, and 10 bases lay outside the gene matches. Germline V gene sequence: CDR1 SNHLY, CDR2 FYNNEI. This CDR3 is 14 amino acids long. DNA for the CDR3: TGTGCCAGCAGTTATAAAACAGGGGTTACTGGCTACACCTTC. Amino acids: CASSYKTGVTGYTF.

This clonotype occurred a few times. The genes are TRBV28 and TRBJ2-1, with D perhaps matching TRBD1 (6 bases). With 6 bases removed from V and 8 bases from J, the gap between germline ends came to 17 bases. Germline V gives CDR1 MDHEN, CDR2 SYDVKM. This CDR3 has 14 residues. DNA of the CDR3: TGTGCCAGCAGCCAAGGGGGAGCTCTGGATGAGCAGTTCTTC. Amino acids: CASSQGGALDEQFF. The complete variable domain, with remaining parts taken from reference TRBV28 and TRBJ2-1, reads DVKVTQSSRYLVKRTGEKVFLECVQDMDHENMFWYRQDPGLGLRLIYFSYDVKMKEKGDIPEGYSVSREKKERFSLILESASTNQTSMYLCASSQGGALDEQFFGPGTRLTVL.

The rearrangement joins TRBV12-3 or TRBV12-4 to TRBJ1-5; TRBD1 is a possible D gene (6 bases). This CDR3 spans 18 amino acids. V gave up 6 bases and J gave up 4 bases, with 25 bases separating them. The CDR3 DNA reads TGTGCCAGCAGCTCTTTTCTTCGTCCAGGACAGCGGAATCAGCCCCAGCATTTT. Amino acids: CASSSFLRPGQRNQPQHF.

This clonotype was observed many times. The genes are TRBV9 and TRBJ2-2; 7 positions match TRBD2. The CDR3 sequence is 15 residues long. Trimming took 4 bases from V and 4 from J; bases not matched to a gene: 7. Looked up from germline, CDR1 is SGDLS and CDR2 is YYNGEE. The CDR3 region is CASSLTSVFTGELFF. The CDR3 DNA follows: TGTGCCAGCAGCCTAACTAGCGTGTTCACCGGGGAGCTGTTTTTT.

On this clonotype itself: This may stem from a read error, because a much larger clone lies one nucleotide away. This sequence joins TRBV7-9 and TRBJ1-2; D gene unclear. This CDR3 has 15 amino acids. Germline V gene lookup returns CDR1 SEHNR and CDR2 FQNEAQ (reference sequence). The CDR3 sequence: CAGSVTLEDSYGYTF. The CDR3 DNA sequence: TGTGCCGGCAGCGTAACCCTAGAAGACTCCTATGGCTACACCTTC.

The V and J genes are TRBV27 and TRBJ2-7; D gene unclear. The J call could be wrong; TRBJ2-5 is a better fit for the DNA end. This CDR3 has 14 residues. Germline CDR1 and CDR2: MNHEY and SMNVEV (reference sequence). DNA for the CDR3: TGTGCCAGCAGTCCTGGAATGATCGGAGAGACCCAGTACTTC. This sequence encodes CASSPGMIGETQYF.

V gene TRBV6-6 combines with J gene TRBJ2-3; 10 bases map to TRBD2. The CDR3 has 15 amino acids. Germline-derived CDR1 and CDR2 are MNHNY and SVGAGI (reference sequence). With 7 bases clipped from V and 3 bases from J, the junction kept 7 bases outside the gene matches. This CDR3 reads CASTVSGRATDTQYF. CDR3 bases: TGTGCCAGCACAGTCAGCGGGAGGGCGACAGATACGCAGTATTTT.

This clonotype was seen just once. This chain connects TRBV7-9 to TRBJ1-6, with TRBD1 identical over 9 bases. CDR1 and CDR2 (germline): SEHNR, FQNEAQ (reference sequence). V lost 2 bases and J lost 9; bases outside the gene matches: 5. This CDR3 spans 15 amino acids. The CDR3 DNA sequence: TGTGCCAGCAGCTTAATGGGACAGGGACGTTCACCCCTCCACTTT. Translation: CASSLMGQGRSPLHF.

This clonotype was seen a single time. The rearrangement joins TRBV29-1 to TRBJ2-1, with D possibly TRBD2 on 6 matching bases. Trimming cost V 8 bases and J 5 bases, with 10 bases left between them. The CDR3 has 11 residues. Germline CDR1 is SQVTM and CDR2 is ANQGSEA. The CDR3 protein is CSLRGNNEQFF. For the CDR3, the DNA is TGCAGCCTCCGGGGGAACAATGAGCAGTTCTTC.

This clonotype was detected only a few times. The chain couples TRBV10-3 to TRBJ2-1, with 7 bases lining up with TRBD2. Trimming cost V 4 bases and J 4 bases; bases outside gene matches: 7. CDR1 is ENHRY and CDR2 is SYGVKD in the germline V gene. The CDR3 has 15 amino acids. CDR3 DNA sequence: TGTGCCATCAGTGGTTCCGCGGGAGTGTACAATGAGCAGTTCTTC. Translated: CAISGSAGVYNEQFF.

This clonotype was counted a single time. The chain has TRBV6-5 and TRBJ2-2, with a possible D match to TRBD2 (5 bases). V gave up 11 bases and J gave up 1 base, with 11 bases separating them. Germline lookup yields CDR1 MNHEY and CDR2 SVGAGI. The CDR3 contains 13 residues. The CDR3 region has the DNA TGTGCCGCGGGCGCGCAGAACACCGGGGAGCTGTTTTTT. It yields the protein CAAGAQNTGELFF.

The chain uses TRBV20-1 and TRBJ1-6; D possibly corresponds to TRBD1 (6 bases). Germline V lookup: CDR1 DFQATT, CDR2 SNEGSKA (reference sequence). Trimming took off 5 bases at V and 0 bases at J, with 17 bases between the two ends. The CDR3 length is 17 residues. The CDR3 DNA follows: TGCAGTGCTGGGGAAGGACAGCCGAGCTCCTATAATTCACCCCTCCACTTT. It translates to CSAGEGQPSSYNSPLHF.

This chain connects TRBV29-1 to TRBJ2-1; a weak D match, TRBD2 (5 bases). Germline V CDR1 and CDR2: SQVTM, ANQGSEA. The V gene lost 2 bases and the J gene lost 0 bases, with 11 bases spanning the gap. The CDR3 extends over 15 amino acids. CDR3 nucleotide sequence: TGCAGCGTTGAAATTGCGGAGGTCTCCTACAATGAGCAGTTCTTC. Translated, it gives CSVEIAEVSYNEQFF.

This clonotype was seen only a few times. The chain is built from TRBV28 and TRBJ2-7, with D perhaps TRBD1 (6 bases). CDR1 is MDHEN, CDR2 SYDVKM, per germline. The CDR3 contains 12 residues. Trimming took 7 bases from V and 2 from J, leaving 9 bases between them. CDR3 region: CASNTGTYEQYF. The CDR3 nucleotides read TGTGCCAGCAATACAGGGACCTACGAGCAGTACTTC.

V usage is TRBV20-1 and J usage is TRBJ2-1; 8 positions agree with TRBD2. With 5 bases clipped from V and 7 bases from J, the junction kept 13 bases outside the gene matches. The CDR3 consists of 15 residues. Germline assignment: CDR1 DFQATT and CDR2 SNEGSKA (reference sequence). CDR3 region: CSAEPGGGSLNEQFF. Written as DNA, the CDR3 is TGCAGTGCTGAGCCGGGGGGGGGATCGTTAAATGAGCAGTTCTTC.

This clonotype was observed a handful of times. The CDR3 DNA follows: TGTGCCACCGCGGACAGGGCGGGCGACGAGCAGTACTTC. Its translation is CATADRAGDEQYF. J is TRBJ2-7 and V is TRBV15; 8 nucleotides agree with TRBD1. The CDR3 consists of 13 residues. V dropped 8 bases and J dropped 5; count of bases not matched to a gene: 8. The V gene's germline CDR1 is LNHNV and CDR2 YYDKDF (reference sequence). Based on the CDR3 plus reference TRBV15 and TRBJ2-7, the full variable domain is DAMVIQNPRYQVTQFGKPVTLSCSQTLNHNVMYWYQQKSSQAPKLLFHYYDKDFNNEADTPDNFQSRRPNTSFCFLDIRSPGLGDTAMYLCATADRAGDEQYFGPGTRLTVT.

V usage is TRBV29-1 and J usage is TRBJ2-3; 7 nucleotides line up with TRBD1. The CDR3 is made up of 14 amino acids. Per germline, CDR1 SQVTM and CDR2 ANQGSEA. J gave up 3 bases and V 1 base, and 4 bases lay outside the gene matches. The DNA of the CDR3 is TGCAGCGTTGAAGGTAGGGGGCGTACAGATACGCAGTATTTT. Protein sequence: CSVEGRGRTDTQYF.

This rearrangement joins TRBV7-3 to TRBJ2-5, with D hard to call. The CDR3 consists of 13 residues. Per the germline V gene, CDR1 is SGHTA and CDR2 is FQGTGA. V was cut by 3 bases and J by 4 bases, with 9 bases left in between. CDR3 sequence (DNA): TGTGCCAGCAGCTTTGGGTACCTAGAGACCCAGTACTTC. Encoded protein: CASSFGYLETQYF.

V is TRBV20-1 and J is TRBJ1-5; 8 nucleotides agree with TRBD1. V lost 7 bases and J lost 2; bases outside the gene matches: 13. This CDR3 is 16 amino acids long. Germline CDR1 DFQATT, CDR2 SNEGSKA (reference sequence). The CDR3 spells CSVLQGAMVGNQPQHF. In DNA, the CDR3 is TGCAGTGTTCTTCAGGGGGCAATGGTTGGCAATCAGCCCCAGCATTTT.